The 23 T cell receptor beta chains listed next were all sequenced from one sample in a study of memory CD4+ T cells and cytomegalovirus serostatus (dated by TCRdb to between 2018 and 2021). Libraries came from the immunoSEQ multiplex PCR assay. Not all clones reach the TCRdb copy of this immuneACCESS table, which keeps in-frame sequences only. Checked studies attribute under half of the gap to unresolved V genes and leave the rest unexplained. Recorded for this sample are about 73,000 clones; roughly 78% of them occurred a single time. Around 2.6% of the sample belongs to the ten largest clones. A FACSAria II was used to sort memory CD4+ T cells, defined as single viable CD3+CD4+CD8-CD45RO+ cells. The sequenced sample was memory CD4+ T cells from blood. All receptors derive from an adult in good health and CMV-seropositive.

This clone was observed a few times. The chain links TRBV28 to TRBJ1-3; D is undetermined. The CDR3 runs 15 residues. V lost 1 base to trimming and J lost 3 bases, with 10 bases between them. Per germline, CDR1 MDHEN and CDR2 SYDVKM. In nucleotides, the CDR3 is TGTGCCAGCAGTTTATTCAGAACGAATGGAAACACCATATATTTT. Translated, it gives CASSLFRTNGNTIYF. The whole variable domain, filled in from reference TRBV28 and TRBJ1-3, reads DVKVTQSSRYLVKRTGEKVFLECVQDMDHENMFWYRQDPGLGLRLIYFSYDVKMKEKGDIPEGYSVSREKKERFSLILESASTNQTSMYLCASSLFRTNGNTIYFGEGSWLTVV.

This clone was detected only once. This chain uses TRBV7-2 with TRBJ2-7; no reliable D call. This CDR3 contains 15 residues. Trimming stripped 7 bases from V and 0 bases from J, with 16 bases between. Germline V gene lookup returns CDR1 SGHTA and CDR2 FQGNSA. The CDR3 reads CASTLSWQASYEQYF. The CDR3 DNA reads as TGTGCCAGCACCCTTAGTTGGCAGGCCTCCTACGAGCAGTACTTC.

The chain employs TRBV4-2 and TRBJ2-5, with a weak D call TRBD2 (5 bases). Trimming stripped 0 bases from V and 5 bases from J, with 13 bases between. CDR3 length: 15 residues. Germline V CDR1 and CDR2: LGHNA, YNFKEQ. CDR3 amino acids: CASSQDLTGSETQYF. The CDR3 DNA follows: TGTGCCAGCAGCCAAGATTTGACGGGGTCGGAGACCCAGTACTTC.

The chain uses TRBV7-2 and TRBJ2-4, with D perhaps TRBD1 (6 bases). This CDR3 is built from 17 residues. V gave up 5 bases and J gave up 0 bases, with 17 bases separating them. CDR1 SGHTA and CDR2 FQGNSA come from the germline V gene. CDR3: CASSPVSRGGAKNIQYF. The CDR3 DNA sequence: TGTGCCAGCAGCCCCGTGAGTAGAGGGGGAGCCAAAAACATTCAGTACTTC.

This clone was counted between two and nine times. The chain employs TRBV29-1 and TRBJ1-1, with TRBD1 matching 8 bases. With V trimmed by 7 bases and J by 4 bases, 11 bases remained unmatched. The germline V gene has CDR1 SQVTM and CDR2 ANQGSEA. This CDR3 is 14 amino acids long. CDR3 in amino acids: CSAMGGQVTTEAFF. The CDR3 DNA is TGCAGCGCCATGGGGGGACAGGTGACCACTGAAGCTTTCTTT.

In this sample, this clone turned up a few times. J is TRBJ2-1 and V is TRBV27; D possibly corresponds to TRBD2 (5 bases). This CDR3 contains 17 residues. Germline lookup yields CDR1 MNHEY and CDR2 SMNVEV (reference sequence). V was cut by 2 bases and J by 5 bases, with 19 bases left in between. The chain's CDR3 is CASSLQTFGGPNNEQFF. CDR3 sequence (DNA): TGTGCCAGCAGTTTACAGACGTTCGGCGGGCCGAACAATGAGCAGTTCTTC.

The chain carries TRBV7-2 and TRBJ1-2; perhaps TRBD1 as D (6 bases). The ends were cut back, 3 bases at V and 6 bases at J, with 8 bases in the middle. The CDR3 length is 12 residues. Germline-derived CDR1 and CDR2 are SGHTA and FQGNSA. CDR3 in DNA: TGTGCCAGCAGCTTCGGGACAAATGGCTACACCTTC. Its translation is CASSFGTNGYTF.

The chain employs TRBV27 and TRBJ1-2; 10 nucleotides agree with TRBD1. The CDR3 has 14 residues. V shed 6 bases, J shed 4 bases, and the junction held 5 bases outside the gene matches. Germline V lookup: CDR1 MNHEY, CDR2 SMNVEV (reference sequence). CDR3 sequence: CASRRTGGTYGYTF. The CDR3 DNA is TGTGCCAGCAGGCGGACAGGGGGGACCTATGGCTACACCTTC.

The V call is TRBV5-1, the J call TRBJ1-1; TRBD1 is a possible D gene (5 bases). This CDR3 has 15 amino acids. Trimming removed 0 bases from V and 1 base from J, with 10 bases in between. Germline-derived CDR1 and CDR2 are SGHRS and YFSETQ. CDR3 bases: TGCGCCAGCAGCTTGGAGGCCAGGGCGAACACTGAAGCTTTCTTT. Encoded protein: CASSLEARANTEAFF.

The chain joins TRBV5-6 to TRBJ1-6; D unclear. Germline V gene data show CDR1 as SGHDT and CDR2 as YYEEEE. V shed 0 bases and J shed 14 bases, with 9 bases lying between them. The CDR3 extends over 12 amino acids. CDR3 in amino acids: CASSLGGRTLHF. CDR3 nucleotide sequence: TGTGCCAGCAGCTTGGGAGGCCGGACCCTCCACTTT.

CDR3 DNA sequence: TGTGCCAGCAGTTCTCCCGGACAGGGGGCAAGTCAGCCCCAGCATTTT. Translated: CASSSPGQGASQPQHF. V and J are TRBV28 and TRBJ1-5; the match to TRBD1 covers 11 bases. Germline values: CDR1 MDHEN, CDR2 SYDVKM. The CDR3 is made up of 16 amino acids. Germline trimming cut 4 bases from V and 6 bases from J; bases unmatched to any gene: 8. The variable domain in full, with the rest retrieved from reference TRBV28 and TRBJ1-5, is DVKVTQSSRYLVKRTGEKVFLECVQDMDHENMFWYRQDPGLGLRLIYFSYDVKMKEKGDIPEGYSVSREKKERFSLILESASTNQTSMYLCASSSPGQGASQPQHFGDGTRLSIL.

This clone was counted once. The chain links TRBV29-1 to TRBJ2-1; no clear D. CDR3 size: 10 residues. Germline V gene lookup returns CDR1 SQVTM and CDR2 ANQGSEA. V was trimmed by 2 bases and J by 10 bases, leaving 6 bases between them. The CDR3 is CSVENLEQFF. The DNA for the CDR3 is TGCAGCGTTGAAAACCTAGAGCAGTTCTTC.

The gene calls are TRBV10-3 and TRBJ2-5; 8 nucleotides match TRBD1. This CDR3 spans 14 amino acids. Trimming took 10 bases from V and 4 from J; bases not matched to a gene: 11. CDR1 is ENHRY, CDR2 SYGVKD, per germline. This CDR3 reads CATCLDRVLETQYF. In nucleotides, the CDR3 is TGTGCCACCTGCCTGGACAGGGTATTAGAGACCCAGTACTTC.

This sequence joins TRBV11-3 and TRBJ2-1, with 11 bases that match TRBD2. The CDR3 loop spans 19 amino acids. Germline values: CDR1 SGHNT, CDR2 YENEEA. The ends lost 1 base at V and 7 bases at J; junction bases unmatched: 15. CDR3 amino acids: CASSLALLAGGPKGNEQFF. CDR3 nucleotide sequence: TGTGCCAGCAGCTTAGCACTCTTAGCGGGAGGGCCGAAGGGGAATGAGCAGTTCTTC.

The chain has TRBV7-9 and TRBJ1-3; the D gene is possibly TRBD1 (5 bases). CDR1 is SEHNR, CDR2 FQNEAQ, per germline (reference sequence). With 3 bases removed from V and 7 bases from J, the gap between germline ends came to 13 bases. The CDR3 contains 14 residues. The CDR3 loop reads CASSLSGAENTIYF. The CDR3 bases are TGTGCCAGCAGCTTGAGCGGGGCCGAGAACACCATATATTTT.

V is TRBV4-3 and J is TRBJ2-3; 10 positions match TRBD2. J was trimmed by 4 bases and V by 4 bases; bases with no gene match: 5. The CDR3 length is 15 residues. Germline V gene sequence: CDR1 LGHNA, CDR2 YSLEER. The CDR3 region has the DNA TGCGCCAGCAGCCTTAGCGGGGGGAGGGCAGATACGCAGTATTTT. Amino acid sequence: CASSLSGGRADTQYF.

V usage is TRBV19 and J usage is TRBJ2-3; 14 bases line up with TRBD2. Germline CDR1 and CDR2: LNHDA and SQIVND (reference sequence). Trimming at V came to 9 bases and at J to 6 bases, leaving 5 bases not matched to a gene. The CDR3 has 14 residues. CDR3 protein: CASGTSGSYDTQYF. CDR3 DNA sequence: TGTGCCAGCGGGACTAGCGGGAGTTACGATACGCAGTATTTT.

V gene TRBV23-1 combines with J gene TRBJ2-3, with TRBD1 matching 9 bases. TRBV23-1 is identified as an open reading frame with a role that is uncertain. Unmatched junction bases numbered 9, after V lost 0 bases and J lost 2 bases. The CDR3 spans 18 residues. CDR3 bases: TGCGCCAGCAGTCAATCGATGGGGACAGGGCCTCCCACAGATACGCAGTATTTT. It yields the protein CASSQSMGTGPPTDTQYF.

The chain carries TRBV19 and TRBJ2-5; 13 nucleotides match TRBD2. Germline lookup yields CDR1 LNHDA and CDR2 SQIVND (reference sequence). This CDR3 has 18 residues. The ends lost 6 bases at V and 5 bases at J; junction bases unmatched: 15. Here the CDR3 DNA reads TGTGCCAGTAGCGGGGGCGGACTAGCGGGGGCCCAGGCGGAGACCCAGTACTTC. Protein: CASSGGGLAGAQAETQYF. The full variable domain, rest sourced from reference TRBV19 and TRBJ2-5, is DGGITQSPKYLFRKEGQNVTLSCEQNLNHDAMYWYRQDPGQGLRLIYYSQIVNDFQKGDIAEGYSVSREKKESFPLTVTSAQKNPTAFYLCASSGGGLAGAQAETQYFGPGTRLLVL.

This sequence joins TRBV5-1 and TRBJ1-2, with 10 positions matching TRBD1. Germline CDR1 reads SGHRS; CDR2 reads YFSETQ. The J segment lost 6 bases and the V segment lost 4 bases, leaving 3 bases of the junction unmatched. The CDR3 consists of 13 residues. For the CDR3, the DNA is TGCGCCAGCAGCCACGGACAGGGGGATGGCTACACCTTC. This translates into CASSHGQGDGYTF.

The rearrangement links TRBV5-3 to TRBJ2-7, with TRBD1 as a possible D gene (5 bases). TRBV5-3 is filed as an ORF, its function uncertain. Trimming left V 0 bases short and J 0 bases short, with 13 bases between. The CDR3 sequence is 16 residues long. The CDR3 protein is CARSLGNRLSSYEQYV. The CDR3 coding sequence is TGTGCCAGAAGCTTGGGCAACAGGCTCAGCTCCTACGAGCAGTACGTC.

V gene TRBV4-3 combines with J gene TRBJ2-2, with 9 positions matching TRBD2. The germline CDR1 and CDR2 sequences are LGHNA and YSLEER. The V segment lost 0 bases and the J segment 5 bases; nucleotides outside the gene matches: 4. The CDR3 loop spans 16 amino acids. CDR3 DNA sequence: TGCGCCAGCAGCCAAGACGCGGGAGGGTATACCGGGGAGCTGTTTTTT. This encodes CASSQDAGGYTGELFF.

This clone was counted only a few times. The V and J genes are TRBV30 and TRBJ2-2; 10 bases align to TRBD2. The CDR3 runs to 17 residues. Per germline, CDR1 GTSNPN and CDR2 SVGIG (reference sequence). V lost 5 bases and J lost 1; bases outside the gene matches: 10. CDR3 bases: TGTGCCTGGCAGAGGCGGGCTAGCGGGAGGAACACCGGGGAGCTGTTTTTT. Protein: CAWQRRASGRNTGELFF.